The following is a TCR beta chain sequence with its context. The antigen this receptor binds is unknown. No much larger clone is present one base from it, and per-base qualities are unavailable. Sequenced on an Illumina Genome Analyzer IIx. TCRdb handled the public reads itself, with Q25 trimming in fastp and clone calling in MiXCR, and kept productive beta chains. Identical CDR3 proteins give one entry, which carries the most common genes and DNA. The sample data list around 50,000 distinct CDR3 sequences, and 5.5% to 8% of these were observed just once. The ten largest make up roughly 16% of the sample. The data belong to a study of patients with pleural tuberculosis (dated by TCRdb to the mid-2010s). Looking up the germline V gene yields CDR1 SQVTM and CDR2 ANQGSEA. The CDR3 numbers 12 residues from cysteine through phenylalanine. CDR3 DNA is the only sequence kept; it has 36 bases, read in frame from the first base. The germline ends are 9 bases apart after V is trimmed by 7 bases and J by 1 base.

The receptor was derived from a human donor with pleural tuberculosis. Recombination connected TRBV29-1 to TRBJ2-3; too little of a D gene remains to name it. The CDR3 in this case is CSADPGTDTQYF. Read as DNA, the sequence is TGCAGCGCCGACCCGGGCACAGATACGCAGTATTTT.